Listed here is a single T cell receptor (beta chain). Its antigen is unknown. Base qualities are not provided; no much larger clone lies one nucleotide away. This sample is drawn from a study of shared clonotypes between healthy human individuals (dated by TCRdb to 2019 to 2021). Looking at the study overall: Three men and a couple of women, aged 18 to 49 years, made up the cohort. To increase sequencing depth and limit assay-specific biases, TCR repertoire library preparation and sequencing were carried out by different laboratories using diverse techniques. Each donor's leukapheresis produced roughly between roughly 0.94 and 9.5 billion PBMCs. For each donor, CD4 naive and CD4 memory were each given three plates, CD8 naive was given two plates, and CD8 memory was given one plate. To estimate repertoire size and how much clonotype sharing occurs between individuals, the study deeply sequenced the blood TCR repertoires of several healthy adults. What the study reported, not specific to this receptor: Sampling was limited to blood, and TCR repertoires in tissue likely differ from TCR repertoires in blood. Even with the large sequencing depth, rarefaction of the sorted-subset datasets indicated that sequencing was incomplete. The small number of donors limited the genetic and exposure-history diversity represented. Naive subsets generally had larger estimated clonotype richness than memory subsets. Pairwise subsampling led to the expectation that sequencing depth would affect the degree of clonotype sharing among donors. Across a few donors, around 5.4% of naive CD4, 3% to 4% of naive CD8, 2.3% of memory CD4, and 0.3% to 0.45% of memory CD8 clonotypes were shared. Higher generation probabilities were observed for clonotypes shared by all four sorted-subset donors than for non-shared clonotypes.

CDR1 and CDR2, per the germline V gene, are SGDLS and YYNGEE. V is clipped by 4 bases and J by 0 bases, and the sequence between their germline boundaries is 9 bases long. From cysteine to phenylalanine, the CDR3 is 14 amino acids long. Just the 42-base CDR3 DNA is kept, in frame starting at base 1. Healthy HIV-negative adults with no recently reported acute infections or vaccinations were included as donors. Only Caucasian adults living in Nashville, Tennessee, USA were represented among the donors. CD4+ T cells were enriched through magnetic negative selection, after which naive cells were positively selected on CD45RA and the remaining negative fraction served as the memory subset. Blood was collected by leukapheresis, and PBMCs were isolated by Ficoll-Histopaque density gradient centrifugation and then cryopreserved in liquid nitrogen vapor phase. Analytical flow cytometry was used to check the purity and quantity of each magnetically sorted T cell population. Each sorted fraction had its genomic DNA isolated and then quantified by UV absorbance on a Nanodrop 2000c.

Using the deep immunoSEQ assay, TCR CDR3 regions were amplified from genomic DNA by multiplex PCR. Genomic DNA extracted from each cell subset was distributed evenly over all wells of several immunoSEQ 96-well plates, and each plate served as one replicate. For sorted subsets, around 200 ng genomic DNA, equal to about 30,000 T cell genomes, was loaded into each replicate PCR. Purified libraries were measured with a Qubit 3.0 fluorometer, size-checked on a Bioanalyzer 2100, and measured again with the KAPA Library Quantification kit. Every immunoSEQ 96-well plate was sequenced on a separate single-read 150-cycle Illumina NextSeq 550 flow cell. Concerning the study's data processing: Because the immunoSEQ output held only junctional sequences and lacked quality scores, the filtering could not match the filtering applied to full-length reads. Sequences were annotated with PyIR, a Python wrapper for IgBLAST v1.9, and V/J genes and CDR3 were assigned using IMGT germline references. Reads were removed for weak V/J assignments (E-value above 1e-6), missing CDR3, stop codons, out-of-frame junctions, or ambiguous translated residues. A V3J clonotype was defined by an identical inferred V gene, J gene, and CDR3 amino acid sequence. Percentage overlap between repertoires was calculated by dividing the number of shared unique clonotypes by the size of the smaller repertoire. Three approaches were used to assess repertoire richness: RTK rarefaction, the Chao1 estimator, and Recon v2.1 estimates of unobserved clonotypes. OLGA was used to compute generation probabilities for all TCRbeta clonotypes that the gDNA method yielded from several donors. Not all clones reach the TCRdb copy of this immuneACCESS table, which keeps in-frame sequences only. Checked studies attribute under half of the gap to unresolved V genes and leave the rest unexplained. That table is the source of V, J and clone size, and D and trimming were worked out from the DNA. The sample includes roughly 2.5 million clones, with over 85% observed a single time. The ten largest clones capture around 0.14% of the sample.

Sequenced material: naive CD4+ T cells sorted from blood. The sample's cell subset or site, from its label and the paper: CD45RA+ positively selected. The clonotype comes from a man aged 18 to 30 in good health. The chain joins TRBV9 to TRBJ2-3, with no confident D gene call. CDR3 protein: CASSPLISTDTQYF. At the DNA level, the sequence is TGTGCCAGCAGCCCCCTTATCAGCACAGATACGCAGTATTTT.